Below are 16 T cell receptor beta chains sequenced from a single sample in a study of tumor-infiltrating lymphocytes in oesophageal squamous cell carcinoma (TCRdb year 2016). The library relied on PCR. Reads for this sample came from an Illumina HiSeq 2000. TCRdb reran the public reads through fastp at Q25 and MiXCR, keeping productive beta chains. Every entry covers one CDR3 protein and lists the most common genes and DNA from its rows. A total of over 11,000 distinct CDR3 sequences appear in this sample, over 40% of them only once. Jointly, the top ten make up less than 60% of the sample. What was sequenced was blood. The source is a male donor with esophageal squamous cell carcinoma.

In its sample, this clonotype was seen many times. J is TRBJ1-1 and V is TRBV5-4, with 7 nucleotides matching TRBD1. Germline loops: CDR1 SGHNT, CDR2 YYREEE (reference sequence). J gave up 3 bases and V 1 base, and 3 bases lay outside the gene matches. CDR3 length: 14 amino acids. In DNA, the CDR3 is TGTGCCAGCAGCTTGAGGGGGCTTGACACTGAAGCTTTCTTT. Translating it yields CASSLRGLDTEAFF.

This clonotype is medium-sized (0.01 to 0.1%) in the sample. The chain uses TRBV7-9 and TRBJ2-7; 7 bases match TRBD2. V lost 0 bases, J lost 2 bases, and 4 bases stayed unmatched. Looked up from germline, CDR1 is SEHNR and CDR2 is FQNEAQ (reference sequence). This CDR3 contains 15 residues. As DNA, the CDR3 is TGTGCCAGCAGCTTAGCGGGTCGGGGGGCCTACGAGCAGTACTTC. This codes for CASSLAGRGAYEQYF.

This clonotype appeared many times. Possible read error: a much larger clone is one base away. The rearrangement uses TRBV10-3 and TRBJ2-7; D perhaps matches TRBD2 (7 bases). The J call may be mistaken, given a closer DNA end match to TRBJ2-1. There are 15 residues in the CDR3. From germline, CDR1 is ENHRY and CDR2 SYGVKD. In nucleotides, the CDR3 is TGTGCCATCAGAGGGGGGGCTTGGGGTACGAACGAGCAGTTCTTC. This sequence encodes CAIRGGAWGTNEQFF.

This clonotype was observed many times. J is TRBJ2-7 and V is TRBV12-3 or TRBV12-4; D is possibly TRBD1 or TRBD2 (5 bases each). The CDR3 extends over 15 amino acids. Trimming took 3 bases from V and 0 from J, leaving 12 bases between them. CDR3 sequence: CASSFWGRGSYEQYF. Here the CDR3 DNA reads TGTGCCAGCAGTTTTTGGGGCCGGGGCTCCTACGAGCAGTACTTC.

This clonotype was detected a few times. V usage is TRBV18 and J usage is TRBJ2-5, with no clear D. Trimming pared 3 bases from V and 1 base from J, leaving 9 bases between. The CDR3 is 14 residues long. The germline gives CDR1 KGHSH, CDR2 LQKENI. The CDR3 loop reads CASSPGIAQETQYF. CDR3 sequence (DNA): TGTGCCAGCTCACCTGGCATAGCCCAAGAGACCCAGTACTTC.

This clonotype was counted between two and nine times. The V and J genes are TRBV12-3 or TRBV12-4 and TRBJ2-6, with D hard to call. The CDR3 length is 17 residues. V lost 3 bases and J lost 6, with 18 bases in between. The CDR3 DNA reads as TGTGCCAGCAGTTTCTTGGGAACGACGGTGCTGGCCAACGTCCTGACTTTC. Encoded protein: CASSFLGTTVLANVLTF.

The V and J genes are TRBV7-3 and TRBJ2-3; D possibly corresponds to TRBD2 (6 bases). The length of the CDR3 is 15 residues. In germline, CDR1 is SGHTA, CDR2 FQGTGA. Trimming stripped 1 base from V and 0 bases from J, with 8 bases between. CDR3: CASSLNSGSTDTQYF. The DNA for the CDR3 is TGTGCCAGCAGCTTAAATAGCGGTAGCACAGATACGCAGTATTTT. The full variable domain, its missing parts supplied by reference TRBV7-3 and TRBJ2-3, is GAGVSQTPSNKVTEKGKYVELRCDPISGHTALYWYRQSLGQGPEFLIYFQGTGAADDSGLPNDRFFAVRPEGSVSTLKIQRTERGDSAVYLCASSLNSGSTDTQYFGPGTRLTVL.

Many counts were recorded for this clonotype. The chain employs TRBV6-1 and TRBJ1-2; D is unclear. The V and J ends lost 1 base and 8 bases respectively, with 20 bases between them. Germline V gene sequence: CDR1 MNHNS, CDR2 SASEGT. This CDR3 region has 16 residues. The CDR3 loop reads CASSEGQRDGRRGYTF. CDR3 nucleotide sequence: TGTGCCAGCAGTGAAGGTCAGCGCGACGGAAGACGGGGCTACACCTTC.

With regard to this clonotype: A read error may produce the germline difference seen at one junction end. The chain is built from TRBV7-6 and TRBJ2-5, with 13 bases identical to TRBD2. Gene TRBJ2-1 matches the end of the DNA better, so the J call may be wrong. There are 18 residues in the CDR3. CDR1 SGHVS and CDR2 FNYEAQ come from the germline V gene. CDR3 sequence (DNA): TGTGCTAGCAGCTCCGGCACCCCGGGACTAGCGGGACAAGAGACCCAGTTCTTC. Translated, it gives CASSSGTPGLAGQETQFF.

This rearrangement joins TRBV7-9 to TRBJ2-3; TRBD1 agrees at 7 bases. TRBJ2-5 matches the DNA end more closely, so the J call is doubtful. The CDR3 length is 17 residues. Germline V CDR1 and CDR2: SEHNR, FQNEAQ (reference sequence). The CDR3 DNA reads TGTGCCAGCAGCTTCTCTACCGGGACAGAGGGGCGGGAGACCCAGTACTTC. Translated, it gives CASSFSTGTEGRETQYF.

The genes are TRBV6-6 and TRBJ2-4, with D possibly being TRBD1 (6 bases). The tail of the sequence fits TRBJ1-2 better, so the J call may be wrong. This CDR3 is 14 amino acids long. Per germline, CDR1 MNHNY and CDR2 SVGAGI (reference sequence). The CDR3 here is CASSFGGGFYGYTF. CDR3 DNA: TGTGCCAGCAGTTTTGGCGGGGGCTTTTATGGCTACACCTTC.

In its sample, this clonotype was seen a few times. The V gene is TRBV19, the J gene TRBJ2-7; 7 bases are a match to TRBD2. V shed 6 bases, J shed 5 bases, and the junction held 10 bases outside the gene matches. The CDR3 totals 14 residues. Per germline, CDR1 LNHDA and CDR2 SQIVND (reference sequence). Here the CDR3 DNA reads TGTGCCAGTAGACCTAGCGGAGGGAGTAACGAGCAGTACTTC. It yields the protein CASRPSGGSNEQYF.

The chain combines TRBV7-2 with TRBJ2-1; TRBD2 agrees at 14 bases. V dropped 1 base and J dropped 3; count of bases not matched to a gene: 5. This CDR3 region has 18 residues. Germline CDR1 reads SGHTA; CDR2 reads FQGNSA. CDR3 sequence reads: CASSLEGTSGRFYNEQFF. The CDR3 DNA sequence: TGTGCCAGCAGCTTAGAGGGGACTAGCGGGAGATTCTACAATGAGCAGTTCTTC.

In its sample, this clonotype was seen a few times. The rearrangement uses TRBV5-1 and TRBJ2-7, with 12 bases lining up with TRBD2. The CDR3 covers 15 residues. J lost 1 base, V lost 7 bases, and 6 bases had no gene match. Germline-derived CDR1 and CDR2 are SGHRS and YFSETQ. The CDR3, as DNA: TGCGCCAGCCAATCCGGACTAGCGGGATCCTACGAGCAGTACTTC. The encoded protein is CASQSGLAGSYEQYF.

This sequence joins TRBV19 and TRBJ2-7; no reliable D call. Germline CDR1 is LNHDA and CDR2 is SQIVND (reference sequence). The CDR3 has 13 amino acids. V was cut by 5 bases and J by 0 bases, with 8 bases left in between. The CDR3 here is CASSRKPSYEQYF. The CDR3, as DNA: TGTGCCAGTAGTCGAAAACCCTCCTACGAGCAGTACTTC.

Of note for this clonotype: Possible read error: a much larger clone is one base away. This chain connects TRBV6-1 to TRBJ2-1; D not resolved. V lost 6 bases, J lost 10 bases, and 16 bases lay in between. Germline V gene lookup returns CDR1 MNHNS and CDR2 SASEGT. This CDR3 contains 13 residues. The CDR3 bases are TGTGCCAGCAGCAAGGACGCCTACTACGAGCAGTTCTTC. Its translation: CASSKDAYYEQFF.